This T cell receptor (beta chain) emerged from a study of blood T cell repertoires in COVID-19. TCRdb's copy holds only in-frame clones and misses some; the assay was immunoSEQ multiplex PCR. The sample holds 170,000 or so clones, 65% to 85% seen once. Germline lookup yields CDR1 SGHRS and CDR2 YFSETQ. The CDR3 length is 16 residues. The V gene end was trimmed by 0 bases and the J gene end by 4 bases; junction bases not matched to a gene: 7. Sequencing was carried out using peripheral blood. This chain uses TRBV5-1 with TRBJ2-3; 8 bases align to TRBD2. The clonotype comes from a middle-aged woman with COVID-19, enrolled during active disease. CDR3 bases: TGCGCCAGCAGCTTGGTGGAAGCGGGGGCCGCAGATACGCAGTATTTT. Translation: CASSLVEAGAADTQYF.